This record looks at one TCR beta chain sequence and its context. The record originates from a study of blood T cell repertoires in COVID-19. Study-wide background: PBMCs, B-cell-depleted T cells, or T cells were the source of the cDNA or gDNA that made up the material.

Authors' processing steps: Amplification of reference gene primers was used by the study to estimate nucleated cell counts. Here immunoSEQ multiplex PCR was the method, and the copy in TCRdb shows in-frame clones only, minus some. V and J calls and clone size are copied from that table; D and trimming were computed from the DNA. The sample records around 230,000 clones, about 80% being singletons. Participant-reported clinical history was the basis for cohort assignment. Germline V gives CDR1 KGHDR, CDR2 SFDVKD. The CDR3 extends over 13 amino acids. J lost 3 bases, V lost 5 bases, and 3 bases had no gene match.

This clonotype originated in a man aged 35-49 years who had recovered from COVID-19. The chain employs TRBV24-1 and TRBJ2-7; 7 nucleotides agree with TRBD2. Sequencing was performed on PBMCs or T cells enriched from blood (not recorded which). This CDR3 reads CATSGSGYYEQYF. The CDR3 DNA reads as TGTGCCACCAGTGGTAGCGGGTACTACGAGCAGTACTTC.